These 26 T cell receptor beta chains were all obtained from the same sample, sequenced in a study of T cells in Graves' hyperthyroidism and ophthalmopathy. Amplified TCR beta CDR3 regions came from RNA transcripts. The TCR CDR3 first-round RT-PCR relied on the HTBI primer set. TCRdb used MiXCR to reprocess the multiplex PCR reads, holding one entry per CDR3 protein. This sample yields fewer than 450,000 distinct CDR3 sequences, of which 13% to 15% are seen a single time; about 21% belongs to the top ten. Sequences were obtained from blood. Receptor source: a woman aged 55-75 years with Graves' ophthalmopathy.

By sample fraction, this clonotype is medium-sized (0.01 to 0.1%). The gene calls are TRBV5-5 and TRBJ2-7; D may be TRBD2 (6 bases). Germline CDR1 reads SGHKS; CDR2 reads YYEKEE (reference sequence). The CDR3 runs to 15 residues. Trimming left V 0 bases short and J 4 bases short, with 14 bases between. The CDR3 coding sequence is TGTGCCAGCAGCTTGGTAGGACTATCTTCGTACGAGCAGTACTTC. It yields the protein CASSLVGLSSYEQYF.

The table lists this clonotype with a count of one. The J gene is TRBJ1-6, the V gene TRBV19, with a tentative D call TRBD1 (6 bases). Germline V gene lookup returns CDR1 LNHDA and CDR2 SQIVND (reference sequence). The CDR3 covers 16 residues. The V and J ends lost 4 bases and 10 bases respectively, with 20 bases between them. CDR3 in amino acids: CASSTDSPRFGSPLHF. CDR3 nucleotides: TGTGCCAGTAGTACGGACAGTCCTCGATTCGGATCACCCCTCCACTTT.

V and J are TRBV18 and TRBJ2-1; D is possibly TRBD1 or TRBD2 (6 bases each). The V end was cut by 5 bases, the J end by 6 bases, with 14 bases between. The germline V gene has CDR1 KGHSH and CDR2 LQKENI. The CDR3 totals 14 residues. The CDR3 DNA reads as TGTGCCAGCTCAACGGGGGTAGGGGGCAATGAGCAGTTCTTC. It specifies CASSTGVGGNEQFF.

This clonotype was observed a handful of times. The chain uses TRBV28 and TRBJ2-1; 9 nucleotides agree with TRBD2. The junction had 4 bases not matched to a gene; V was cut back by 2 bases and J by 2 bases. Germline CDR1 reads MDHEN; CDR2 reads SYDVKM. This CDR3 spans 16 amino acids. DNA for the CDR3: TGTGCCAGCAGTTTAATGAGCGGGAGGACCTACAATGAGCAGTTCTTC. Amino acids: CASSLMSGRTYNEQFF.

Many counts were recorded for this clonotype. The chain employs TRBV6-1 and TRBJ2-7, with TRBD1 matching 8 bases. V was pared by 5 bases and J by 6 bases, with 9 bases of the junction left unmatched. In germline, CDR1 is MNHNS, CDR2 SASEGT. The CDR3 has 14 amino acids. The CDR3 sequence: CASSLGQGFAEQYF. CDR3 DNA sequence: TGTGCCAGCAGTCTTGGACAGGGTTTTGCCGAGCAGTACTTC.

The chain has TRBV4-1 and TRBJ1-5, with D maybe TRBD1 (6 bases). CDR1 and CDR2 (germline): MGHRA, YSYEKL. Trimming removed 6 bases from V and 0 bases from J, with 12 bases in between. This CDR3 has 15 amino acids. CDR3 loop: CASRHYRDSNQPQHF. The CDR3 DNA reads TGCGCCAGCAGGCATTACAGGGATAGCAATCAGCCCCAGCATTTT.

V and J are TRBV7-8 and TRBJ2-7, with D perhaps being TRBD1 or TRBD2 (5 bases each). The CDR3 is 15 amino acids. Trimming cost V 0 bases and J 2 bases, with 11 bases left between them. Germline V gives CDR1 SGHVS, CDR2 FQNEAQ. CDR3 sequence: CASSLADGGTYEQYF. CDR3 DNA: TGTGCCAGCAGCTTAGCGGATGGGGGAACCTACGAGCAGTACTTC.

Concerning this clonotype itself: A much larger clone is a single base away; this may be a read error. The chain recombines TRBV11-2 with TRBJ1-5; unclear D gene. Per germline, CDR1 SGHAT and CDR2 FQNNGV. The germline V and J ends were trimmed by 6 bases and 9 bases, with 21 bases remaining between them. CDR3 length: 15 amino acids. The CDR3, as DNA: TGTGCCAGCAGACCGAGGTATGGGGAGGATCGGCCCCAGCATTTT. Protein: CASRPRYGEDRPQHF.

The chain combines TRBV5-1 with TRBJ2-3; 8 bases are shared with TRBD1. The V and J ends lost 3 bases and 4 bases, in that order; junction bases with no gene match: 7. The V gene's germline CDR1 is SGHRS and CDR2 YFSETQ. The length of the CDR3 is 15 residues. CDR3 in amino acids: CASSSQGAVADTQYF. The DNA for the CDR3 is TGCGCCAGCAGCTCCCAGGGGGCGGTCGCAGATACGCAGTATTTT.

The V and J genes are TRBV5-1 and TRBJ1-2, with no clear D. The germline V and J ends were trimmed by 0 bases and 4 bases, with 16 bases remaining between them. The CDR3 loop spans 16 amino acids. Germline values: CDR1 SGHRS, CDR2 YFSETQ. The CDR3, as DNA: TGCGCCAGCAGCTTGGCGGGATTTGCTACCACCTATGGCTACACCTTC. Translated: CASSLAGFATTYGYTF.

The chain employs TRBV13 and TRBJ2-7; D gene ambiguous. The V end was cut by 1 base, the J end by 0 bases, with 4 bases between. This CDR3 contains 13 residues. The V gene's germline CDR1 is PRHDT and CDR2 FYEKMQ (reference sequence). In DNA form, the CDR3 reads TGTGCCAGCAGCTTAGAAGACTCCTACGAGCAGTACTTC. Translation: CASSLEDSYEQYF.

The chain employs TRBV6-1 and TRBJ2-5, with D hard to call. This CDR3 spans 12 amino acids. Germline V CDR1 and CDR2: MNHNS, SASEGT. V lost 5 bases and J lost 5, with 9 bases in between. The CDR3 DNA follows: TGTGCCAGCAGTCGAACTGGGGAGACCCAGTACTTC. This translates into CASSRTGETQYF.

In this sample, this clonotype turned up many times. The V gene is TRBV5-1, the J gene TRBJ1-2; TRBD1 agrees at 9 bases. The CDR3 is 14 amino acids. J was trimmed by 11 bases and V by 4 bases; bases with no gene match: 12. CDR1 is SGHRS and CDR2 is YFSETQ in the germline V gene. The DNA of the CDR3 is TGCGCCAGCAGCATCACGGGACAGGGTAGCGGTTACACCTTC. Amino acids: CASSITGQGSGYTF.

Comment on this clonotype: This may stem from a read error, because a much larger clone lies one nucleotide away. The chain combines TRBV3-1 with TRBJ1-2, with 7 bases lining up with TRBD1. Germline CDR1 reads LGHDT; CDR2 reads YNNKEL (reference sequence). The CDR3 totals 14 residues. The CDR3 is CANSQGGGGRGYTF. The CDR3 DNA follows: TGTGCCAACAGCCAAGGCGGAGGGGGCCGTGGCTACACCTTC.

This clonotype was seen many times. This chain links TRBV18 with TRBJ2-1; D possibly uses TRBD1 or TRBD2 (5 bases each). The CDR3 extends over 16 amino acids. Trimming left V 1 base short and J 9 bases short, with 19 bases between. Germline loops: CDR1 KGHSH, CDR2 LQKENI. The CDR3 sequence is CASSPRAGSTDGEQFF. CDR3 bases: TGTGCCAGCTCACCACGGGCAGGGAGTACAGATGGTGAGCAGTTCTTC.

This clonotype was recorded at least ten times. This sequence joins TRBV27 and TRBJ2-1, with 13 bases aligning to TRBD2. This CDR3 is 20 amino acids long. V was clipped by 2 bases and J by 6 bases; unmatched bases: 16. CDR1 is MNHEY and CDR2 is SMNVEV in the germline V gene (reference sequence). DNA of the CDR3: TGTGCCAGCAGTTTACTACCGGGACTAGCGGGATGGGCCCCAATCAATGAGCAGTTCTTC. Amino acid sequence: CASSLLPGLAGWAPINEQFF.

The chain is built from TRBV20-1 and TRBJ2-1, with 13 bases fitting TRBD2. Losses at the gene ends were 3 bases for V and 2 bases for J; bases not matched to a gene: 4. The CDR3 runs 16 residues. Germline V CDR1 and CDR2: DFQATT, SNEGSKA (reference sequence). In nucleotides, the CDR3 is TGCAGTGCTAGGCCGGGACTAGCGGGAACCTACAATGAGCAGTTCTTC. The encoded protein is CSARPGLAGTYNEQFF.

This clonotype was found a few times. The rearrangement uses TRBV12-3 or TRBV12-4 and TRBJ1-2; D gene unclear. The CDR3 contains 12 residues. Trimming pared 7 bases from V and 0 bases from J, leaving 6 bases between. The CDR3 DNA sequence: TGTGCCAGCACGGCAGCTAACTATGGCTACACCTTC. The encoded protein is CASTAANYGYTF.

This clonotype appeared a few times. This chain links TRBV30 with TRBJ1-1; TRBD1 is a possible D gene (6 bases). V was shortened by 3 bases and J by 4 bases, with 15 bases between the two germline ends. The CDR3 consists of 14 residues. CDR1 and CDR2 from the germline V gene are GTSNPN and SVGIG (reference sequence). The CDR3 nucleotides read TGTGCCTGGAGAGTGGGGGGGCAGAGCACTGAAGCTTTCTTT. Its protein is CAWRVGGQSTEAFF. The whole variable domain, remainder taken from reference TRBV30 and TRBJ1-1, is SQTIHQWPATLVQPVGSPLSLECTVEGTSNPNLYWYRQAAGRGLQLLFYSVGIGQISSEVPQNLSASRPQDRQFILSSKKLLLSDSGFYLCAWRVGGQSTEAFFGQGTRLTVV.

This clonotype was counted at least ten times. The chain employs TRBV3-1 and TRBJ2-1; D call uncertain. V was pared by 8 bases and J by 5 bases, with 10 bases between. CDR1 is LGHDT, CDR2 YNNKEL, per germline (reference sequence). This CDR3 spans 12 amino acids. CDR3 amino acids: CASAMVNNEQFF. CDR3 coding DNA: TGTGCCAGCGCTATGGTTAACAATGAGCAGTTCTTC.

As for this clonotype: A clone one base away is much larger, so this may be a read error. The chain couples TRBV6-2 or TRBV6-3 to TRBJ1-2, with D perhaps TRBD1 (5 bases). This CDR3 region has 14 residues. Germline assignment: CDR1 MNHEY and CDR2 SVGEGT. The germline V and J ends were trimmed by 6 bases and 6 bases, with 17 bases remaining between them. The CDR3, as DNA: TGTGCCAGCAGAGCGACCCTGCCAGGGAATGGCTACACCTTC. Translated, it gives CASRATLPGNGYTF.

This clonotype showed up just a few times. The V and J genes are TRBV6-1 and TRBJ1-4, with a tentative D call TRBD1 (6 bases). CDR1 MNHNS and CDR2 SASEGT come from the germline V gene. The length of the CDR3 is 17 residues. Trimming shortened V by 5 bases and J by 0 bases, and 16 bases separated the two germline ends. The DNA of the CDR3 is TGTGCCAGCAGTTCCTTTGTTAGACAGGCAACTAATGAAAAACTGTTTTTT. Encoded protein: CASSSFVRQATNEKLFF.

The genes are TRBV11-2 and TRBJ2-3; 10 bases align to TRBD1. V lost 5 bases to trimming and J lost 6 bases; unmatched junction nucleotides: 5. Germline V gene data show CDR1 as SGHAT and CDR2 as FQNNGV. This CDR3 has 14 residues. The CDR3 reads CASSRDRGRDTQYF. CDR3 in DNA: TGTGCCAGCAGCCGGGACAGGGGCAGGGATACGCAGTATTTT.

This clonotype was seen a few times. The CDR3 DNA sequence: TGCAGTGCTAGACTACCAGGGGGCCGCAATCAGCCCCAGCATTTT. The encoded protein is CSARLPGGRNQPQHF. The chain couples TRBV20-1 to TRBJ1-5, with 8 positions matching TRBD1. Looked up from germline, CDR1 is DFQATT and CDR2 is SNEGSKA (reference sequence). V shed 2 bases, J shed 2 bases, and the junction held 5 bases outside the gene matches. The length of the CDR3 is 15 residues.

There are many counts of this clonotype. V gene TRBV19 combines with J gene TRBJ2-7; 16 bases agree with TRBD2. Losses at the gene ends were 3 bases for V and 7 bases for J; bases not matched to a gene: 12. Germline CDR1 reads LNHDA; CDR2 reads SQIVND (reference sequence). The CDR3 loop spans 18 amino acids. This CDR3 is CASSMSPGTSGRAQEQYF. The CDR3 DNA sequence: TGTGCCAGTAGTATGAGCCCCGGGACTAGCGGGAGGGCCCAAGAGCAGTACTTC.

This clonotype appeared many times. This CDR3 is CATTDRNSNQPQHF. DNA of the CDR3: TGTGCCACCACGGACAGGAATAGCAATCAGCCCCAGCATTTT. This sequence joins TRBV10-3 and TRBJ1-5; TRBD1 aligns across 7 bases. Per germline, CDR1 ENHRY and CDR2 SYGVKD. The CDR3 length is 14 residues. J gave up 0 bases and V 10 bases, and 6 bases lay outside the gene matches.